This T cell receptor beta chain originates from a study of shared clonotypes between healthy human individuals. Regarding the study as a whole: Inspection by rarefaction showed sorted-subset sequencing to be incomplete despite large depth.

This clone was seen just once. The antigen is undetermined. Generated by immunoSEQ multiplex PCR, the TCRdb table keeps only in-frame clones and is missing some. This table holds fewer than 3 million clones, 92% found once. The clonotype was recovered from a young man in good health. Some clones in this sample may be carry-over from other donors' samples. Specimen: naive CD4+ T cells from PBMCs. Subset denoted: CD45RA+ positively selected.

The DNA for the CDR3 is TGTGCCAGCAGCTTACAGGGGCTACATGAGCAGTTCTTC. This sequence encodes CASSLQGLHEQFF. The chain is built from TRBV7-2 and TRBJ2-1, with D possibly TRBD1 on 6 matching bases. This CDR3 spans 13 amino acids. Germline-derived CDR1 and CDR2 are SGHTA and FQGNSA. Deletions cut 2 bases from V and 8 bases from J, with 10 bases between.